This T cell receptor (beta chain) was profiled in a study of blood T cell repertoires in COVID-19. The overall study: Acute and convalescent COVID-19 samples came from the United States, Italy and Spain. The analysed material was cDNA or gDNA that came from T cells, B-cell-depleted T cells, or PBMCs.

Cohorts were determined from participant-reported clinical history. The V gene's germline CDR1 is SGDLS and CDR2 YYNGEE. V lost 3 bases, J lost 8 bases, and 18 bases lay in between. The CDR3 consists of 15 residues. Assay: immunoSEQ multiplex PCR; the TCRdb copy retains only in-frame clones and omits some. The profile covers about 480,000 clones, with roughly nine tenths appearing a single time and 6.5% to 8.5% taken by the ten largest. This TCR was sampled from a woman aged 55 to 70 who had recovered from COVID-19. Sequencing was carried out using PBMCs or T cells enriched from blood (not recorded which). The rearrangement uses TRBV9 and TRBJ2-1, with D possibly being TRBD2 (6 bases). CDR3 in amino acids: CASSASGTRSDEQFF. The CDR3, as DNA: TGTGCCAGCAGCGCCTCCGGGACTCGTTCCGATGAGCAGTTCTTC.